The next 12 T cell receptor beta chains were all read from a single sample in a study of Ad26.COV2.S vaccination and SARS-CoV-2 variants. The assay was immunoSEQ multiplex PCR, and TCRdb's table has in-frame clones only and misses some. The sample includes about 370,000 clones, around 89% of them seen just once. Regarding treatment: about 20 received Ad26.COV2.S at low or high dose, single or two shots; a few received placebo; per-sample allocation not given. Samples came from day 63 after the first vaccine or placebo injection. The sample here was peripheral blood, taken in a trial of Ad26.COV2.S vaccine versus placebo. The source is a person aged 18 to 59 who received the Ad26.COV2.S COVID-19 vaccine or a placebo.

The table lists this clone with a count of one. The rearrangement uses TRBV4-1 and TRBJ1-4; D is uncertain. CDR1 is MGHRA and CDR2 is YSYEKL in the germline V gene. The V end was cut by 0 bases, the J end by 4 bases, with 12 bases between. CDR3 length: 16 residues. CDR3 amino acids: CASSQERRKGNEKLFF. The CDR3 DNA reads TGCGCCAGCAGCCAAGAACGCCGAAAGGGTAATGAAAAACTGTTTTTT.

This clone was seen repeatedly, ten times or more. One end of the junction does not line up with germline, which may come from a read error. The CDR3 is CASSLDGTRGDTVTQYF. CDR3 nucleotide sequence: TGTGCCAGCAGCTTAGATGGCACTCGGGGTGACACAGTTACGCAGTATTTT. This chain connects TRBV11-3 to TRBJ2-3, with D possibly TRBD2 on 5 matching bases. Germline-derived CDR1 and CDR2 are SGHNT and YENEEA. This CDR3 contains 17 residues.

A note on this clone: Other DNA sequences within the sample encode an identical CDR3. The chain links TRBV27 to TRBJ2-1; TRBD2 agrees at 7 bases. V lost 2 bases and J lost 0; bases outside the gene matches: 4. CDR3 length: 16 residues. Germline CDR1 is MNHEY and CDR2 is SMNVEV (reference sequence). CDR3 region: CASSLLAASSYNEQFF. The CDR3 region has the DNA TGTGCCAGCAGTTTACTAGCGGCGAGCTCCTACAATGAGCAGTTCTTC.

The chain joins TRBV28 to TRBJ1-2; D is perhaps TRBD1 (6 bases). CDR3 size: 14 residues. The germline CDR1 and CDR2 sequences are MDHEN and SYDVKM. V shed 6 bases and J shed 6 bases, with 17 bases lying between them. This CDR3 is CASSQPASGDGYTF. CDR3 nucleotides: TGTGCCAGCAGCCAACCTGCGTCAGGGGATGGCTACACCTTC.

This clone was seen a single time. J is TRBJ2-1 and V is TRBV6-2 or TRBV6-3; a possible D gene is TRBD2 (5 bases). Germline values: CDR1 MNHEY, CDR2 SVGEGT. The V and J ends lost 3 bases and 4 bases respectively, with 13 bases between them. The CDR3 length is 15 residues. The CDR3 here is CASSYSPSRYNEQFF. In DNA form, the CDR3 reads TGTGCCAGCAGTTATTCTCCTAGCCGGTACAATGAGCAGTTCTTC.

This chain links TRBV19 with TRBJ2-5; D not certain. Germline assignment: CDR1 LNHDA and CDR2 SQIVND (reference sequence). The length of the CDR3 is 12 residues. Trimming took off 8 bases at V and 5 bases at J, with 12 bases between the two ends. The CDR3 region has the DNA TGTGCCAGTGGTCCCATTGGGGAGACCCAGTACTTC. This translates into CASGPIGETQYF.

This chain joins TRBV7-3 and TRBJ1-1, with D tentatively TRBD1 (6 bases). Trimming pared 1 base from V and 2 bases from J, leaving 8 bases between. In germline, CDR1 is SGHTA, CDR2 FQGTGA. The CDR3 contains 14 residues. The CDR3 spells CASSLSRGNTEAFF. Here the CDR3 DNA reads TGTGCCAGCAGCTTAAGCAGGGGAAACACTGAAGCTTTCTTT.

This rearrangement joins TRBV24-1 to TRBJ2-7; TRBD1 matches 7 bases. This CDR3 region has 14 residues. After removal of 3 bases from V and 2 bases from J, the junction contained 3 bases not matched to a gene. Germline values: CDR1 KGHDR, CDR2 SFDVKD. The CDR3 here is CATSDTQGTYEQYF. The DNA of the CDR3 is TGTGCCACCAGTGATACACAGGGGACCTACGAGCAGTACTTC.

CDR3 DNA: TGTGCCAGCAGCCCGTCCACCACAGGGGTCATCGGGGAGCTGTTTTTT. This translates into CASSPSTTGVIGELFF. The chain recombines TRBV7-9 with TRBJ2-2; the match to TRBD1 covers 7 bases. The CDR3 spans 16 residues. V shed 5 bases and J 7 bases; nucleotides not matched to a gene: 13. Per germline, CDR1 SEHNR and CDR2 FQNEAQ (reference sequence).

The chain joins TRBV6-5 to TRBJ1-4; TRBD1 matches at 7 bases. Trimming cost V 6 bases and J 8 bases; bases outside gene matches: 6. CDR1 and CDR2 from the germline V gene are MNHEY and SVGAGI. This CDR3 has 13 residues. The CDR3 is CASRETGREKLFF. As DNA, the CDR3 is TGTGCCAGCAGAGAGACAGGGCGGGAAAAACTGTTTTTT.

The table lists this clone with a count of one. CDR3 residues: CASSQGLAESRYF. CDR3 sequence (DNA): TGTGCCAGCAGCCAGGGACTAGCGGAGTCACGATATTTT. The gene calls are TRBV7-8 and TRBJ2-3, with 11 positions matching TRBD2. Losses at the gene ends were 5 bases for V and 15 bases for J; bases not matched to a gene: 10. The CDR3 consists of 13 residues. CDR1 is SGHVS and CDR2 is FQNEAQ in the germline V gene.

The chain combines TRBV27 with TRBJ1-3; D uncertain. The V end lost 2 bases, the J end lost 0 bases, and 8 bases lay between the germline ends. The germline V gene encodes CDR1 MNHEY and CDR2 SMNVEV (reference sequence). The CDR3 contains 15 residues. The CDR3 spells CASSLNLFSGNTIYF. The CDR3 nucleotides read TGTGCCAGCAGTTTAAATCTATTCTCTGGAAACACCATATATTTT.